Listed below are T cell receptor beta chains from one sample, sequenced in a study of cytomegalovirus exposure and HLA in healthy donors. Produced via immunoSEQ multiplex PCR; TCRdb's table is partial and in-frame only. Among 85,000 to 130,000 clones listed, 82% were seen once. The source material was PBMCs. Every receptor here comes from a man aged 50-59 years in good health and CMV-seronegative. Each CDR3 is given with its conserved first and last residue. D genes are given only for firm matches.

TRBD1 | TRBV5-6 | CASSFPGQGREKLFF
. | TRBV28 | CASRPPGLSSTGANVLTF
TRBD1 | TRBV13 | CASSLKGQGGDQPQHF
TRBD1 | TRBV19 | CASSMAEGALNSPLHF
. | TRBV19 | CASSISGVTDTQYF
TRBD1 | TRBV6-1 | CASSEAGTGNTEAFF
. | TRBV27 | CASSFSGSTEAFF
. | TRBV4-1 | CASSPPGRGTYGYTF
. | TRBV7-9 | CASSPLETQYF
. | TRBV5-1 | CASSLDGGDGEKLFF
. | TRBV9 | CASSAYQETQYF
. | TRBV29-1 | CSVRELRISRTNLNTEAFF
. | TRBV6-4 | CASSGPSRGMNTEAFF
. | TRBV5-1 | CASSLTSRAYTGELFF
TRBD2 | TRBV5-4 | CASSLELAGWADTQYF
TRBD1 | TRBV4-2 | CASSFSGTGSSGANVLTF
. | TRBV29-1 | CSVAEQGRGLAKNIQYF